This T cell receptor beta chain was profiled in a study of T-cell reconstitution after alpha-beta-depleted transplantation in children. The study, taken as a whole, reports: Several hundred expanded graft clones reportedly gave rise to the alpha-beta T cells present about two months after transplant. A year post-transplant, T-cell counts and diversity derived mostly from newly produced T cells.

Ten or more counts support this clonotype. Antigen unknown. Germline CDR1 is SGHRS and CDR2 is YFSETQ. V was cut by 2 bases and J by 7 bases, with 13 bases left in between. The CDR3 totals 15 residues. This sample's TCRbeta library carried unique molecular identifier barcodes. From the PCR reads, TCRdb called clonotypes with MiXCR, one entry per CDR3 protein. The sample lists over 200,000 distinct CDR3 sequences, 11% occurring once. The sequence was collected from a child less than two years old with acute myeloid leukemia, due to receive a stem cell transplant. This sample comprised PBMCs, obtained before TCRalphabeta/CD19-depleted stem cell transplant. The chain has TRBV5-1 and TRBJ1-6; possibly TRBD1 for D (5 bases). The DNA of the CDR3 is TGCGCCAGCAGCTTCGGGGGAGGTGGCAATTCACCCCTCCACTTT. This codes for CASSFGGGGNSPLHF.